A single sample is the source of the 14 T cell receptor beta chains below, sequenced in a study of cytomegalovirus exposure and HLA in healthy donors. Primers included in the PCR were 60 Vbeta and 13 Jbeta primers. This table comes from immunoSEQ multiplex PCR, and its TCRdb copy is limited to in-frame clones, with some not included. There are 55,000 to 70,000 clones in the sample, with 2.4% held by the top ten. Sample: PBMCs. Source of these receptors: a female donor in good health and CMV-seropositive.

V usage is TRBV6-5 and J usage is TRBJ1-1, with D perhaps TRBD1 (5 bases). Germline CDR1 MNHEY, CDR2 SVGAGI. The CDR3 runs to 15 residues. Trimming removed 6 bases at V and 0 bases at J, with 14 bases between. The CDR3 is CASSSIDSLNTEAFF. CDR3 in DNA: TGTGCCAGCAGCTCCATCGACAGCTTGAACACTGAAGCTTTCTTT.

The CDR3 DNA reads TGTGCCAGCAGTTGGTTTAGCGGGGCTAGCACAGATACGCAGTATTTT. It specifies CASSWFSGASTDTQYF. This chain connects TRBV6-5 to TRBJ2-3; 8 bases are a match to TRBD2. V was clipped by 4 bases and J by 0 bases; unmatched bases: 6. The CDR3 loop spans 16 amino acids. CDR1 and CDR2 from the germline V gene are MNHEY and SVGAGI.

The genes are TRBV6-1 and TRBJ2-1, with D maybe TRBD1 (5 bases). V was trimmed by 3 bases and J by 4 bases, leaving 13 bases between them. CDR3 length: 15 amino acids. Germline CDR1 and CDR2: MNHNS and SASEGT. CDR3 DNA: TGTGCCAGCAGTGATACCCTAAACAGGTACAATGAGCAGTTCTTC. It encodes CASSDTLNRYNEQFF.

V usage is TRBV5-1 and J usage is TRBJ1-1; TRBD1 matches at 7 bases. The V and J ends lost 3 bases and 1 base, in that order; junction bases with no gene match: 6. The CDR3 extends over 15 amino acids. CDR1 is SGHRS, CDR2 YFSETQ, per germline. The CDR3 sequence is CASSWPRTGNTEAFF. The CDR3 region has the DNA TGCGCCAGCAGCTGGCCTAGGACAGGGAACACTGAAGCTTTCTTT.

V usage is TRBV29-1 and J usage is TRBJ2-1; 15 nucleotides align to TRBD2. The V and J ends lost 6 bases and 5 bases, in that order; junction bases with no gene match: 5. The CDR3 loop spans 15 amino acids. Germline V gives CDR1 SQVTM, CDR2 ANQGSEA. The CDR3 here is CSVGLAGGPNNEQFF. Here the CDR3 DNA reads TGCAGCGTAGGACTAGCGGGAGGGCCCAACAATGAGCAGTTCTTC.

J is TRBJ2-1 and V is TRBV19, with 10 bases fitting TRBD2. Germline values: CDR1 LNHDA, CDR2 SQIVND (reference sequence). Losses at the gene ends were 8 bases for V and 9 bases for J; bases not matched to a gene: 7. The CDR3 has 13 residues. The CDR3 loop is CASRVVAGGEQFF. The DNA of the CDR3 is TGTGCCAGTCGGGTCGTAGCGGGGGGTGAGCAGTTCTTC.

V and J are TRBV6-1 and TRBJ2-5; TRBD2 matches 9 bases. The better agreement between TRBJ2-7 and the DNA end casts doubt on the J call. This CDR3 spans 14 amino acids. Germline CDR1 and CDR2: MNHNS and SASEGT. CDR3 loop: CASSATSGVYEQYF. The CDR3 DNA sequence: TGTGCCAGCAGTGCGACTAGCGGAGTCTACGAGCAGTACTTC.

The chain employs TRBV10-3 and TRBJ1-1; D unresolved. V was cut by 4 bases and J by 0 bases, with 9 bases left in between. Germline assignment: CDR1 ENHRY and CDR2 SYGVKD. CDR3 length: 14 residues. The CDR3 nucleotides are TGTGCCATCAGTGGAGTAGACATGAACACTGAAGCTTTCTTT. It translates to CAISGVDMNTEAFF.

The CDR3 sequence: CASRGASNEKLFF. CDR3 sequence (DNA): TGCGCCAGCCGGGGGGCATCAAATGAAAAACTGTTTTTT. J is TRBJ1-4 and V is TRBV5-1; TRBD1 might be the D (6 bases). Per germline, CDR1 SGHRS and CDR2 YFSETQ. The CDR3 is 13 residues long. V was shortened by 7 bases and J by 5 bases, with 12 bases between the two germline ends. The full variable domain, in which reference TRBV5-1 and TRBJ1-4 provide the parts outside the CDR3, is KAGVTQTPRYLIKTRGQQVTLSCSPISGHRSVSWYQQTPGQGLQFLFEYFSETQRNKGNFPGRFSGRQFSNSRSEMNVSTLELGDSALYLCASRGASNEKLFFGSGTQLSVL.

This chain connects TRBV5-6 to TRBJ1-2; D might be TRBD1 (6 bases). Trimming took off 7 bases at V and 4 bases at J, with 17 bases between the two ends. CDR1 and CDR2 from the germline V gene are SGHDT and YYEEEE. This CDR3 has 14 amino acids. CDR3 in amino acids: CASFPGQRVYGYTF. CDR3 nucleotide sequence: TGTGCCAGCTTTCCCGGACAGCGAGTCTATGGCTACACCTTC.

The CDR3 DNA sequence: TGCGCCAGCAGCTTGGGACAGGGCCAAGAGACCCAGTACTTC. It encodes CASSLGQGQETQYF. V and J are TRBV5-1 and TRBJ2-5; 7 nucleotides align to TRBD1. The CDR3 is 14 amino acids. Germline lookup yields CDR1 SGHRS and CDR2 YFSETQ. Losses at the gene ends were 0 bases for V and 1 base for J; bases not matched to a gene: 0.

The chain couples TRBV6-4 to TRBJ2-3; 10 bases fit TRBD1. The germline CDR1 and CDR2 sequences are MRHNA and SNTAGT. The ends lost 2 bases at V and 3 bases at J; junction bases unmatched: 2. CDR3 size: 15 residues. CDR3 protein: CASSDGQGGTDTQYF. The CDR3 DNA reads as TGTGCCAGCAGTGACGGACAGGGGGGAACAGATACGCAGTATTTT.

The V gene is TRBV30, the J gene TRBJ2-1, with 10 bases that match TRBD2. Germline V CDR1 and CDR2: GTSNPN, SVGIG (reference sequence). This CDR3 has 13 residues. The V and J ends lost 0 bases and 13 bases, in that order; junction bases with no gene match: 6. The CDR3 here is CAWSVASGGLQFF. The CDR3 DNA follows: TGTGCCTGGAGTGTGGCTAGCGGGGGTTTACAGTTCTTC.

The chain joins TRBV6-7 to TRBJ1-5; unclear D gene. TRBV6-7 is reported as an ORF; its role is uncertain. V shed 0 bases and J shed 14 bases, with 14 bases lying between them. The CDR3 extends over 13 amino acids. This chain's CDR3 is CASSYSKRPSEHF. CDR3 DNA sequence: TGTGCCAGCAGTTACTCGAAGCGGCCCTCTGAGCATTTT.